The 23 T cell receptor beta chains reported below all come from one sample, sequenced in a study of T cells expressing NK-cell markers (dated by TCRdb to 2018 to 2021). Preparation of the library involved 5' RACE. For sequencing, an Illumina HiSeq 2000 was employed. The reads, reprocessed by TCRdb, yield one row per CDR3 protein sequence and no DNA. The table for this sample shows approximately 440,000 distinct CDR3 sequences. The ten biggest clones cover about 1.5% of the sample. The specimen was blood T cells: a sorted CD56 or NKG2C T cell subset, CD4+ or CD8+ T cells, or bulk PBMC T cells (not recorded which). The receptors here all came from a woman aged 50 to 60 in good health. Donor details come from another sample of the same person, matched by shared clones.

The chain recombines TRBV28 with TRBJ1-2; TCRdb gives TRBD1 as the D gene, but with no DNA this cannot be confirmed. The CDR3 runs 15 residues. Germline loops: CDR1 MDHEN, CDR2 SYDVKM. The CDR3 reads CASSPWAADGYGYTF.

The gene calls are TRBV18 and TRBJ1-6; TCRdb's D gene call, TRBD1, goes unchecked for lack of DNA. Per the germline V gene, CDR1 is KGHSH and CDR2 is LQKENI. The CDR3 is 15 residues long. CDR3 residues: CASSSLDRNNSPLHF.

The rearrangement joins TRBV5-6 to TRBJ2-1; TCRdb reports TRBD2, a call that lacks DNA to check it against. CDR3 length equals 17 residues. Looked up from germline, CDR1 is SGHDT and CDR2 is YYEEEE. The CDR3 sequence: CASSPAGWGRTYNEQFF.

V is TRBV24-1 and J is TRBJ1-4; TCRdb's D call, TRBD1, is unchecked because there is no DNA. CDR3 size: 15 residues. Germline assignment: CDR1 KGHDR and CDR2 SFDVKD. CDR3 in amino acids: CATSDPSGEMEKLFF.

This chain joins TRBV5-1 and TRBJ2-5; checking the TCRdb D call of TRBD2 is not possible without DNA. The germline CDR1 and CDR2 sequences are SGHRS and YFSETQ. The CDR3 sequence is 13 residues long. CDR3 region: CATRGRVGETQYF.

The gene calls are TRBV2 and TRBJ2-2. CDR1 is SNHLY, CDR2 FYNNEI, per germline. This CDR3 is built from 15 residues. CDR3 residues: CASSEAAPNTGELFF. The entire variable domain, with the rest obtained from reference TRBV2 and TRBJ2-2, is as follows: EPEVTQTPSHQVTQMGQEVILRCVPISNHLYFYWYRQILGQKVEFLVSFYNNEISEKSEIFDDQFSVERPDGSNFTLKIRSTKLEDSAMYFCASSEAAPNTGELFFGEGSRLTVL.

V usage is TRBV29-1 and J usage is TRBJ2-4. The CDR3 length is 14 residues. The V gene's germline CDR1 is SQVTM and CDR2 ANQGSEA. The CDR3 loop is CSVESRLAKNIQYF. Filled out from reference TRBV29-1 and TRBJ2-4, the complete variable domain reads SAVISQKPSRDICQRGTSLTIQCQVDSQVTMMFWYRQQPGQSLTLIATANQGSEATYESGFVIDKFPISRPNLTFSTLTVSNMSPEDSSIYLCSVESRLAKNIQYFGAGTRLSVL.

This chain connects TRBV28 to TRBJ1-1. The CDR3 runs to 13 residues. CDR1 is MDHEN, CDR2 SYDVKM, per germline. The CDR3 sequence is CASSGRLHTEAFF.

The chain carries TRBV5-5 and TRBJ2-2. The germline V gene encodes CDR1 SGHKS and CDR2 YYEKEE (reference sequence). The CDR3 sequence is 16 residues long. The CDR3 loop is CASSLAEGLKTGELFF.

This CDR3 reads CASSKRQGGMNTEAFF. The chain has TRBV12-3 or TRBV12-4 and TRBJ1-1; TCRdb's D call, TRBD1, is unchecked because there is no DNA. This CDR3 has 16 residues.

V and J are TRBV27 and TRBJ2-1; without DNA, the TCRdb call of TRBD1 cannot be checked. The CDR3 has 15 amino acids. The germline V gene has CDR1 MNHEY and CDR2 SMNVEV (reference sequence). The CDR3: CASSPQGLRGNEQFF.

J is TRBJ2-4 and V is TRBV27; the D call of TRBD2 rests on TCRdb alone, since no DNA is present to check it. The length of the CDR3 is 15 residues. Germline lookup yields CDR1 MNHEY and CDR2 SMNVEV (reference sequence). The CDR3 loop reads CASRPQRARVNIQYF.

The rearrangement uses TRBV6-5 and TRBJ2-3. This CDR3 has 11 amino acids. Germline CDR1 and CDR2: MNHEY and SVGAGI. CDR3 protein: CASSYLYTQYF.

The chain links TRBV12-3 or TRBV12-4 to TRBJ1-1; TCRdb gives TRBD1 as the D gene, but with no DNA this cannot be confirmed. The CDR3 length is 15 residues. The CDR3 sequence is CASSRDTPIGTEAFF.

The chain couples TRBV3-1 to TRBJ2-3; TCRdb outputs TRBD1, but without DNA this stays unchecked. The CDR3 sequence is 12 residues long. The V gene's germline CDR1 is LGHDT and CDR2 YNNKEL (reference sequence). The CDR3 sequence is CASSPWGTTQYF.

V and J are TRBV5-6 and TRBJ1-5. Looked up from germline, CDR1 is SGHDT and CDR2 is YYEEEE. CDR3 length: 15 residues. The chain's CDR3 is CASSLMGRSDQPQHF. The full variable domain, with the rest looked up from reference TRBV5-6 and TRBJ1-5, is DAGVTQSPTHLIKTRGQQVTLRCSPKSGHDTVSWYQQALGQGPQFIFQYYEEEERQRGNFPDRFSGHQFPNYSSELNVNALLLGDSALYLCASSLMGRSDQPQHFGDGTRLSIL.

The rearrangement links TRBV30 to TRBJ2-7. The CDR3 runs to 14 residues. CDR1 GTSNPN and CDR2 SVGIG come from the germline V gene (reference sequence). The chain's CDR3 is CAWSVLRGSYEQYF.

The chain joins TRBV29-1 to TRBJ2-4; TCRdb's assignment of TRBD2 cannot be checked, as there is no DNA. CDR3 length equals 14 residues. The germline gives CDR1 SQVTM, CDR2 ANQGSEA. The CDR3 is CSVTDSGTKNIQYF.

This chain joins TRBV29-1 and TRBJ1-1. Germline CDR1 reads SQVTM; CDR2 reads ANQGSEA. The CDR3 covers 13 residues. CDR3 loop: CSVESGMNTEAFF.

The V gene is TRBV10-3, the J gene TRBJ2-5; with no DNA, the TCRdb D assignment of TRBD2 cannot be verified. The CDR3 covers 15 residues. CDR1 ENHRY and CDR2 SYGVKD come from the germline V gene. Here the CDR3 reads CAISAGSWEEETQYF.

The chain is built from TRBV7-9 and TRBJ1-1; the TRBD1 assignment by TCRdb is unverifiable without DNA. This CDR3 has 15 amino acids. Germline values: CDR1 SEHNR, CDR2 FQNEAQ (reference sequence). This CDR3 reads CASSPGWQSGTEAFF.

CDR3 sequence reads: CSARGDYPKTQYF. The rearrangement joins TRBV20-1 to TRBJ2-5; there is no DNA to check the TCRdb D call of TRBD2. CDR1 DFQATT and CDR2 SNEGSKA come from the germline V gene (reference sequence). The CDR3 totals 13 residues.

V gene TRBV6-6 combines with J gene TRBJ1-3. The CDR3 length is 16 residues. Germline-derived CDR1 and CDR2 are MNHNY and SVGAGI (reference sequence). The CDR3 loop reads CASKPPWARAGNTIYF.